The present T cell receptor beta chain was sequenced within a study of T cell responses to AZD1222 COVID-19 vaccine. As for this clone: The antigen is undetermined.

This table comes from immunoSEQ multiplex PCR, and its TCRdb copy is limited to in-frame clones, with some not included. The sample yields about 140,000 clones, more than 80% seen once. Study-level results: It was only six AZD1222 recipients who were seropositive at baseline. Reportedly, nearly half the spike-specific TCRs target unmutated variant regions.

CDR1 and CDR2 (germline): LNHDA, SQIVND (reference sequence). V was shortened by 0 bases and J by 11 bases, with 8 bases between the two germline ends. CDR3 length: 12 residues. This TCR derives from an adult in good health. The source was peripheral blood, collected on day 0 of MenACWY control vaccination. This rearrangement joins TRBV19 to TRBJ1-5, with D possibly matching TRBD1 (5 bases). This CDR3 reads CASSIEGGAQHF. The CDR3 DNA sequence: TGTGCCAGTAGTATAGAGGGGGGGGCCCAGCATTTT.